This T cell receptor (beta chain) came from a study of shared clonotypes between healthy human individuals. Amplification in unsorted PBMC replicate PCRs started from about 320 ng DNA, which equals approximately 28,000 T cell genomes. Data came from immunoSEQ multiplex PCR; TCRdb stores just in-frame clones and leaves some out. Of around 500,000 clones in the sample, 70% to 80% are singletons; the top ten hold 12%. The CDR3 spans 16 residues. The V and J ends lost 0 bases and 4 bases, in that order; junction bases with no gene match: 4. Germline loops: CDR1 LNHNV, CDR2 YYDKDF (reference sequence). Specimen: PBMCs. The V gene is TRBV15, the J gene TRBJ1-3, with TRBD1 matching over 9 bases. This receptor was identified in a woman aged 40 to 55 in good health. Some clones in this sample may be carry-over from other donors' samples. The CDR3 loop is CATSRDPTGGGNTIYF. The DNA for the CDR3 is TGTGCCACCAGCAGAGATCCGACAGGGGGAGGAAACACCATATATTTT.